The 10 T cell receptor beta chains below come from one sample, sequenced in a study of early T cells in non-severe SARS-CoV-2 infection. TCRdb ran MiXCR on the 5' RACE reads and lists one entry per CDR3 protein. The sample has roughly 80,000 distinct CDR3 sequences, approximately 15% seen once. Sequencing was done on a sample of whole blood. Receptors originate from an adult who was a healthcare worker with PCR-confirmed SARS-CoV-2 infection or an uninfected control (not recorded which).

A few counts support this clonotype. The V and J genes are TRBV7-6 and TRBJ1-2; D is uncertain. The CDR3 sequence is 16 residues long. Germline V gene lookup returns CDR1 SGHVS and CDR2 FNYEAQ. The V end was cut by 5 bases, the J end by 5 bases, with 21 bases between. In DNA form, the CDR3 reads TGTGCCAGCAGCGCCGCGGACGAAATAAGAGGATATGGCTACACCTTC. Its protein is CASSAADEIRGYGYTF.

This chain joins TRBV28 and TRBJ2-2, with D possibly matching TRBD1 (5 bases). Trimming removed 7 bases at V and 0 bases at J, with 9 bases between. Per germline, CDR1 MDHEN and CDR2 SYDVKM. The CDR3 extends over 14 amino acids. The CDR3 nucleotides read TGTGCCAGCATCAGGGCCTCGAACACCGGGGAGCTGTTTTTT. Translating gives CASIRASNTGELFF.

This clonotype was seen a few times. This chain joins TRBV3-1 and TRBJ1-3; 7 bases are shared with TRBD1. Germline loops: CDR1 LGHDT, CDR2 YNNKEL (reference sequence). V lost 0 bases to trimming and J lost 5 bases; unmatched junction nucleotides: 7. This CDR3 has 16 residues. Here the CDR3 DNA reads TGTGCCAGCAGCCAAGACGGGACAGCCGGCCGAAACACCATATATTTT. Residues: CASSQDGTAGRNTIYF. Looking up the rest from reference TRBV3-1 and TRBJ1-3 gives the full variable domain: DTAVSQTPKYLVTQMGNDKSIKCEQNLGHDTMYWYKQDSKKFLKIMFSYNNKELIINETVPNRFSPKSPDKAHLNLHINSLELGDSAVYFCASSQDGTAGRNTIYFGEGSWLTVV.

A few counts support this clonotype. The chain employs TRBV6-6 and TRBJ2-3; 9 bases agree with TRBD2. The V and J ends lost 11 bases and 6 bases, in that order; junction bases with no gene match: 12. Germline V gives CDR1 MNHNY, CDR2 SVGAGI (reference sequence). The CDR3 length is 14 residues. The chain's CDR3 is CALTPLAGSDTQYF. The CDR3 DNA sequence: TGTGCCCTAACCCCCCTAGCGGGATCGGATACGCAGTATTTT.

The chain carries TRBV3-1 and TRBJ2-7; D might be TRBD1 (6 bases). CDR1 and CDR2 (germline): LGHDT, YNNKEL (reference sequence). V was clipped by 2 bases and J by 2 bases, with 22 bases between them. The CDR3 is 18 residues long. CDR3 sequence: CASSQLSPNRVVPYEQYF. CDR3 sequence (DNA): TGTGCCAGCAGCCAACTTTCCCCCAACAGGGTAGTACCCTACGAGCAGTACTTC.

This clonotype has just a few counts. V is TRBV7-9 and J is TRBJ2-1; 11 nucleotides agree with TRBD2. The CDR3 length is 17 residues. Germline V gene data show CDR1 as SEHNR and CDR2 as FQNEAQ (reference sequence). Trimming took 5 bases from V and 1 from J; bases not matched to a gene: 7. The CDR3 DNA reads TGTGCCAGCAGCCCGTGGACTAGCGGGTATTCCTACAATGAGCAGTTCTTC. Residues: CASSPWTSGYSYNEQFF.

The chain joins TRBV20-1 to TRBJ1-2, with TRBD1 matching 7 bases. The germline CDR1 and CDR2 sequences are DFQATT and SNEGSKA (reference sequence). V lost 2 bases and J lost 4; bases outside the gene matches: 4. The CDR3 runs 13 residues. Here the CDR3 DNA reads TGCAGTGCTAGACTGCGGGACAGCTATGGCTACACCTTC. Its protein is CSARLRDSYGYTF.

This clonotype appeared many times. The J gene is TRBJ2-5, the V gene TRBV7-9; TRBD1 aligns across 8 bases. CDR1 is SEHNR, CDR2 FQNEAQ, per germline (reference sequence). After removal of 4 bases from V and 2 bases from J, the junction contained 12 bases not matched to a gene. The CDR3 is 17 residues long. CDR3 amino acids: CASSSIRTGKEQETQYF. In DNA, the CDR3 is TGTGCCAGCAGCTCCATTCGGACAGGGAAGGAGCAAGAGACCCAGTACTTC. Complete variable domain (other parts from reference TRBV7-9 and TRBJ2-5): DTGVSQNPRHKITKRGQNVTFRCDPISEHNRLYWYRQTLGQGPEFLTYFQNEAQLEKSRLLSDRFSAERPKGSFSTLEIQRTEQGDSAMYLCASSSIRTGKEQETQYFGPGTRLLVL.

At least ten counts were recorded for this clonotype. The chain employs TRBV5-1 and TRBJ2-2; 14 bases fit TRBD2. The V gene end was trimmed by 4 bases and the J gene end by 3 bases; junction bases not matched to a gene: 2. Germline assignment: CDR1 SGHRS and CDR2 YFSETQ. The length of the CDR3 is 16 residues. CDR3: CASSVTSGGDTGELFF. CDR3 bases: TGCGCCAGCAGCGTGACTAGCGGGGGGGACACCGGGGAGCTGTTTTTT.

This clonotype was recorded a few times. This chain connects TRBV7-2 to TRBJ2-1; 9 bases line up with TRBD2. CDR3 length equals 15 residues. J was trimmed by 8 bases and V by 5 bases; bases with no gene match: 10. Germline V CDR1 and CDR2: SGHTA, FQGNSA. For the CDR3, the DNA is TGTGCCAGCAGCCCCGGCGGGAGGGCCACGTATGAGCAGTTCTTC. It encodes CASSPGGRATYEQFF. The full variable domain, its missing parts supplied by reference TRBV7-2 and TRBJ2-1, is GAGVSQSPSNKVTEKGKDVELRCDPISGHTALYWYRQSLGQGLEFLIYFQGNSAPDKSGLPSDRFSAERTGGSVSTLTIQRTQQEDSAVYLCASSPGGRATYEQFFGPGTRLTVL.